This T cell receptor (beta chain) was profiled in a study of T cell repertoires in cytomegalovirus infection (dated by TCRdb to between 2017 and 2020). Study-level background: Peptide stimulations targeted recently identified HLA-C-restricted CMV epitopes, whose presentation resists viral immunomodulation, together with well-studied HLA-B-restricted epitopes. Because public TCR beta signatures pointed to carriage of CMV infection together with the matching HLA type, the HLA type of each donor mattered for the analysis. Overall study outcomes, separate from this receptor: The ex vivo response was dominated by HLA-C-restricted CMV-specific TCR beta clonotypes, which also provided the single most frequent clonotype in two of eight donors. Cumulative frequency of public TCR beta family members discriminated carriers of CMV infection plus the relevant HLA type in this cohort and an independent roughly 340-donor cohort.

For sequencing, an Illumina HiSeq 1500 was employed. TCRdb trimmed the raw reads at Q25, called clones with MiXCR and kept productive beta chains. Identical CDR3 protein sequences are pooled into one entry, listed with their most common genes and DNA. This sample lists about 310,000 distinct CDR3 sequences; just under 25% were detected once. The leading ten clones occupy about an eighth of the sample. According to the study, the label for this sample's treatment or condition signals: in vitro stimulation with specific CMV peptide epitopes to enrich CMV-specific T cells. This clonotype has only a few counts. Its antigen is not yet known. Base quality data are lacking; no much larger clone is found one base away. The TCR originated in a human donor in good health (CMV status not recorded). Some clones in this sample may be carry-over from other donors' samples. The source material was cultured PBMCs, sampled from culture after CMV antigen stimulation.

The nucleotides read TGTGCCAGCAGCTCATTAGCGGGCGAGCAGTACTTC. Its product reads: CASSSLAGEQYF. Rearrangement joined TRBV13 to TRBJ2-7; the junction holds 7 bases that match TRBD2. Trimmed from V: 4 bases; trimmed from J: 6 bases; junction bases lacking a gene match: 3. The CDR3 goes from the cysteine to the phenylalanine over 12 residues. The only DNA kept is the CDR3, 36 bases in frame from the first base. CDR1 PRHDT and CDR2 FYEKMQ were looked up in the germline V gene (reference sequence).